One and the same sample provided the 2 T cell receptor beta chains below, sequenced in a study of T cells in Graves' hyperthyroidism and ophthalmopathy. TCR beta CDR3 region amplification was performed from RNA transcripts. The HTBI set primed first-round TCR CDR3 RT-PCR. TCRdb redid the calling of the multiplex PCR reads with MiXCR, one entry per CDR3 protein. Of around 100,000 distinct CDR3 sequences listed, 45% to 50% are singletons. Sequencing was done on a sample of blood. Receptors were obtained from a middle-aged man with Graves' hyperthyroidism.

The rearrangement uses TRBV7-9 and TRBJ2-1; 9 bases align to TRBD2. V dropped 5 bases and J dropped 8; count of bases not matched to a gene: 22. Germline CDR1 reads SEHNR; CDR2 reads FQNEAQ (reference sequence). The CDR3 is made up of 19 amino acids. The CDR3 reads CASSKRGQREDNSWDEQFF. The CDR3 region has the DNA TGTGCCAGCAGCAAAAGAGGCCAGCGGGAGGACAACAGCTGGGATGAGCAGTTCTTC.

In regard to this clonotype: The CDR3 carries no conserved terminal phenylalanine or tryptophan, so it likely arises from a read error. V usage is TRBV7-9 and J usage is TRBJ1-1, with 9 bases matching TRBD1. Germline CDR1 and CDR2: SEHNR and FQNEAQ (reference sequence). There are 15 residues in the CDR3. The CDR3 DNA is TGCGCCAGCAGCCGGGGACAGGGAATGAACACTGAAGCTTTCTGT. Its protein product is CASSRGQGMNTEAFC.